These 30 T cell receptor beta chains were all obtained from the same sample, sequenced in a study of blood T cells in healthy people across ages. Next came a second PCR, run for 7 to 11 cycles, which used a sample-barcoded 5' primer along with a J-beta primer mix. MiXCR, applied by TCRdb to the 5' RACE reads, yields one record per CDR3 protein. The sample has 800,000 or so distinct CDR3 sequences, around 45% seen once; the top ten hold around 18%. The sample taken for sequencing was blood. The receptor source for this set is a man at least 80 years old in good health.

About this clonotype: Germline and junction disagree at one end, which may indicate a read error. The chain carries TRBV12-3 or TRBV12-4 and TRBJ2-3; TRBD1 matches 7 bases. The CDR3 loop spans 15 amino acids. The CDR3 region is CASSLYRDSTDTEYF. Here the CDR3 DNA reads TGTGCCAGCAGTTTATATCGGGACAGCACAGATACGGAGTATTTT.

The V call is TRBV30, the J call TRBJ2-4; D call uncertain. The assigned J gene may be wrong: the sequence end matches TRBJ2-7 better. Germline CDR1 GTSNPN, CDR2 SVGIG (reference sequence). The CDR3 runs to 11 residues. CDR3 sequence reads: CAWSKFHEQYF. CDR3 bases: TGTGCCTGGAGTAAGTTCCACGAGCAGTACTTC.

The rearrangement joins TRBV24-1 to TRBJ2-1; 9 bases align to TRBD2. CDR1 KGHDR and CDR2 SFDVKD come from the germline V gene. Trimming took 4 bases from V and 7 from J; bases not matched to a gene: 7. There are 15 residues in the CDR3. CDR3 sequence: CATSEPAGGGNEQFF. In DNA, the CDR3 is TGTGCCACCAGTGAACCTGCGGGAGGGGGTAATGAGCAGTTCTTC.

This chain uses TRBV12-3 or TRBV12-4 with TRBJ1-6; weak D call: TRBD1 (5 bases). V lost 2 bases and J 10 bases, leaving 9 bases between the germline ends. CDR3 length: 13 amino acids. The CDR3 spells CASSLSRVSPLHF. In nucleotides, the CDR3 is TGTGCCAGCAGTTTATCCAGGGTCTCACCCCTCCACTTT.

The chain joins TRBV29-1 to TRBJ1-1, with unresolved D. V lost 5 bases to trimming and J lost 1 base, with 14 bases between them. Germline V gene lookup returns CDR1 SQVTM and CDR2 ANQGSEA. This CDR3 has 14 residues. CDR3 nucleotides: TGCAGCGTTCGAGCGGGCGGAGGGAACACTGAAGCTTTCTTT. Its translation: CSVRAGGGNTEAFF. The variable domain in full, with the rest retrieved from reference TRBV29-1 and TRBJ1-1, is SAVISQKPSRDICQRGTSLTIQCQVDSQVTMMFWYRQQPGQSLTLIATANQGSEATYESGFVIDKFPISRPNLTFSTLTVSNMSPEDSSIYLCSVRAGGGNTEAFFGQGTRLTVV.

This clonotype came up a few times. CDR3 nucleotide sequence: TGCAGTGCTGGTTGGAAGGGGACCCAACAGTACTTC. This translates into CSAGWKGTQQYF. V is TRBV20-1 and J is TRBJ2-5; possibly TRBD1 or TRBD2 for D (5 bases each). Germline CDR1 reads DFQATT; CDR2 reads SNEGSKA (reference sequence). This CDR3 spans 12 amino acids. Trimming removed 5 bases from V and 11 bases from J, with 18 bases in between.

To note about this clonotype: A read error may account for a junction end that differs from germline. The V and J genes are TRBV7-2 and TRBJ2-7, with 9 bases lining up with TRBD2. In germline, CDR1 is SGHTA, CDR2 FQGNSA. The CDR3 has 13 residues. CDR3 in amino acids: CVSSQRGDYEQYF. DNA of the CDR3: TGTGTCAGCAGTCAGCGGGGGGACTACGAGCAGTACTTC. The entire variable domain, with the rest obtained from reference TRBV7-2 and TRBJ2-7, is as follows: GAGVSQSPSNKVTEKGKDVELRCDPISGHTALYWYRQSLGQGLEFLIYFQGNSAPDKSGLPSDRFSAERTGGSVSTLTIQRTQQEDSAVYLCVSSQRGDYEQYFGPGTRLTVT.

The chain carries TRBV7-2 and TRBJ2-1, with 14 bases that match TRBD2. The germline V gene encodes CDR1 SGHTA and CDR2 FQGNSA. CDR3 length equals 19 residues. Trimming at V came to 1 base and at J to 1 base, leaving 6 bases not matched to a gene. Written as DNA, the CDR3 is TGTGCCAGCAGCTTAGATGGGACTAGCGGGAGTCCTTCCTACAATGAGCAGTTCTTC. Protein: CASSLDGTSGSPSYNEQFF.

The chain combines TRBV30 with TRBJ1-5; a weak D match, TRBD1 (6 bases). The V end was cut by 0 bases, the J end by 5 bases, with 14 bases between. This CDR3 comprises 15 residues. Germline lookup yields CDR1 GTSNPN and CDR2 SVGIG (reference sequence). For the CDR3, the DNA is TGTGCCTGGAGTGTACTCGGGACAACTTATCAGCCCCAGCATTTT. It codes for CAWSVLGTTYQPQHF.

The rearrangement uses TRBV9 and TRBJ2-7, with D perhaps TRBD2 (5 bases). Germline CDR1 reads SGDLS; CDR2 reads YYNGEE. CDR3 length: 13 amino acids. Trimming cost V 0 bases and J 5 bases, with 9 bases left between them. Written as DNA, the CDR3 is TGTGCCAGCAGCGTAGGACGGGAAAACGAGCAGTACTTC. Amino acids: CASSVGRENEQYF.

As concerns this clonotype: This may be a read error, as it is one base from a much larger clone. The chain carries TRBV11-2 and TRBJ2-5, with TRBD2 matching over 8 bases. CDR3 length: 16 amino acids. Germline-derived CDR1 and CDR2 are SGHAT and FQNNGV. The trim removed 2 bases at V and 11 bases at J, leaving 16 bases unmatched. This CDR3 reads CASSLRGSGIGNEQYF. In DNA, the CDR3 is TGTGCCAGCAGCTTAAGAGGTAGCGGGATAGGCAATGAGCAGTACTTC.

The chain is built from TRBV24-1 and TRBJ2-1; 12 positions agree with TRBD2. The trim removed 4 bases at V and 8 bases at J, leaving 8 bases unmatched. CDR1 and CDR2 from the germline V gene are KGHDR and SFDVKD. The CDR3 sequence is 16 residues long. CDR3 nucleotides: TGTGCCACCAGTGACCTTCTAGCGGGAGGGCCCGATGAGCAGTTCTTC. Translating it yields CATSDLLAGGPDEQFF.

J is TRBJ2-5 and V is TRBV29-1; D unclear. The CDR3 length is 13 residues. V dropped 7 bases and J dropped 3 bases, with 15 bases sitting between them. Germline CDR1 SQVTM, CDR2 ANQGSEA. This CDR3 reads CSAKGQEKETQYF. The CDR3 region has the DNA TGCAGCGCGAAAGGTCAGGAGAAAGAGACCCAGTACTTC.

There are a few counts of this clonotype. An end of the junction does not agree with germline; a read error may underlie this. The chain employs TRBV6-5 and TRBJ2-6, with a weak D call TRBD1 (6 bases). Germline lookup yields CDR1 MNHEY and CDR2 SVGAGI. The length of the CDR3 is 15 residues. The CDR3 bases are TGTGCCAGCAGTTTGGGACATTCTGGGGCCGACGTCCTGACTTTC. Its translation: CASSLGHSGADVLTF.

The chain is built from TRBV3-1 and TRBJ1-1; D possibly corresponds to TRBD1 (5 bases). Germline V gene sequence: CDR1 LGHDT, CDR2 YNNKEL (reference sequence). CDR3 length equals 15 residues. The V end lost 4 bases, the J end lost 2 bases, and 14 bases lay between the germline ends. The CDR3 DNA is TGTGCCAGCAGCCCAATAGTGGGGGTAAACACTGAAGCTTTCTTT. It yields the protein CASSPIVGVNTEAFF. Full variable domain (missing parts from reference TRBV3-1 and TRBJ1-1): DTAVSQTPKYLVTQMGNDKSIKCEQNLGHDTMYWYKQDSKKFLKIMFSYNNKELIINETVPNRFSPKSPDKAHLNLHINSLELGDSAVYFCASSPIVGVNTEAFFGQGTRLTVV.

This clonotype was counted a few times. The chain couples TRBV20-1 to TRBJ1-5, with D perhaps matching TRBD1 (6 bases). The CDR3 has 14 residues. CDR1 DFQATT and CDR2 SNEGSKA come from the germline V gene (reference sequence). V was pared by 3 bases and J by 5 bases, with 14 bases between. The CDR3 coding sequence is TGCAGTGCTAGTGCGGGAGCAGGGGATCAGCCCCAGCATTTT. Translating gives CSASAGAGDQPQHF.

This sequence joins TRBV3-1 and TRBJ2-1, with unresolved D. V lost 1 base and J 14 bases, leaving 15 bases between the germline ends. Germline V gene data show CDR1 as LGHDT and CDR2 as YNNKEL (reference sequence). The CDR3 has 13 residues. The CDR3 sequence: CASSQVGGTEKFF. CDR3 sequence (DNA): TGTGCCAGCAGCCAAGTGGGCGGAACGGAAAAGTTCTTC.

The chain joins TRBV27 to TRBJ2-2, with TRBD2 identical over 9 bases. The CDR3 consists of 18 residues. Germline V gene sequence: CDR1 MNHEY, CDR2 SMNVEV (reference sequence). V lost 4 bases and J lost 4; bases outside the gene matches: 13. The CDR3 here is CASSSNRGLAGGTGELFF. CDR3 DNA sequence: TGTGCCAGCAGTTCCAACAGGGGACTAGCCGGGGGCACCGGGGAGCTGTTTTTT.

This clonotype was picked up a small number of times. This chain joins TRBV29-1 and TRBJ2-1; perhaps TRBD1 as D (5 bases). The ends were cut back, 5 bases at V and 8 bases at J, with 13 bases in the middle. Germline V lookup: CDR1 SQVTM, CDR2 ANQGSEA. The CDR3 covers 12 residues. Here the CDR3 reads CSVYSGFDEQFF. DNA for the CDR3: TGCAGCGTTTATTCAGGGTTCGATGAGCAGTTCTTC.

This clonotype came up a few times. The chain recombines TRBV9 with TRBJ2-5, with 7 bases aligning to TRBD1. The J call may not be correct, given that the DNA end is closer to TRBJ2-7. This CDR3 spans 15 amino acids. CDR1 is SGDLS and CDR2 is YYNGEE in the germline V gene. This chain's CDR3 is CASSPRQGLVHEQYF. The CDR3 nucleotides read TGTGCCAGCAGCCCGAGACAGGGCCTTGTCCACGAGCAGTACTTC.

This clonotype occurred a few times. The chain joins TRBV20-1 to TRBJ1-2; D unresolved. From germline, CDR1 is DFQATT and CDR2 SNEGSKA (reference sequence). There are 13 residues in the CDR3. Between the trimmed V and J ends, which lost 1 base and 6 bases, there was a span of 12 bases. The CDR3 loop reads CSARVGSRNGYTF. CDR3 DNA: TGCAGTGCTAGAGTTGGCTCACGTAATGGCTACACCTTC.

This clonotype has a handful of counts. CDR3 sequence reads: CASSPRGQPLYNEQFF. The CDR3 DNA reads TGTGCCAGCAGCCCCAGGGGTCAGCCTCTCTACAATGAGCAGTTCTTC. V and J are TRBV7-9 and TRBJ2-1, with D perhaps TRBD1 (6 bases). The CDR3 consists of 16 residues. V was trimmed by 5 bases and J by 3 bases, leaving 17 bases between them. Germline V CDR1 and CDR2: SEHNR, FQNEAQ (reference sequence).

CDR3 in DNA: TGTGCCACCAGCAGATCCAGACCGGGACAGGGGTTATACGAGCAGTACTTC. It yields the protein CATSRSRPGQGLYEQYF. The chain employs TRBV15 and TRBJ2-7; 10 bases align to TRBD1. The germline V gene has CDR1 LNHNV and CDR2 YYDKDF (reference sequence). Trimming cost V 2 bases and J 4 bases; bases outside gene matches: 11. This CDR3 has 17 amino acids.

The chain links TRBV7-9 to TRBJ2-1, with TRBD2 identical over 7 bases. Germline CDR1 SEHNR, CDR2 FQNEAQ (reference sequence). The CDR3 spans 15 residues. V was clipped by 2 bases and J by 10 bases; unmatched bases: 11. The CDR3 DNA sequence: TGTGCCAGCAGCTTACCCCGAGCGGGACGGGGGGAGCAGTTCTTC. It is translated as CASSLPRAGRGEQFF.

This sequence joins TRBV7-2 and TRBJ2-4, with D hard to call. The DNA end is more similar to TRBJ2-7, so the J call may be wrong. This CDR3 contains 13 residues. Germline V gives CDR1 SGHTA, CDR2 FQGNSA. The CDR3 coding sequence is TGTGCCAGCAGTACCACACGGACCTACGAGCAGTACTTC. It yields the protein CASSTTRTYEQYF.

V is TRBV29-1 and J is TRBJ2-2; TRBD1 might be the D (6 bases). The germline V gene encodes CDR1 SQVTM and CDR2 ANQGSEA. The CDR3 totals 15 residues. Trimming pared 7 bases from V and 0 bases from J, leaving 15 bases between. CDR3 region: CSAVTGPTNTGELFF. DNA of the CDR3: TGCAGCGCAGTGACAGGTCCTACGAACACCGGGGAGCTGTTTTTT.

The chain joins TRBV10-3 to TRBJ2-5; TRBD1 matches 9 bases. The J call is uncertain, as TRBJ2-7 better fits the DNA end. The CDR3 length is 15 residues. Germline V lookup: CDR1 ENHRY, CDR2 SYGVKD. The CDR3 loop reads CAISDTGTGSHEQYF. The CDR3 DNA reads as TGTGCCATCAGTGATACCGGGACAGGGTCCCACGAGCAGTACTTC.

The sample holds many counts of this clonotype. This chain links TRBV7-3 with TRBJ2-3; a weak D match, TRBD2 (5 bases). Germline CDR1 SGHTA, CDR2 FQGTGA. Trimming cost V 1 base and J 1 base, with 9 bases left between them. The CDR3 loop spans 15 amino acids. CDR3 sequence (DNA): TGTGCCAGCAGCTTAAACCCAGCGGGCACAGATACGCAGTATTTT. Translated: CASSLNPAGTDTQYF.

This clonotype was seen only a few times. The CDR3 DNA reads TGCAGTGCTATCCGCTGGGGGACAGACCCAGGCGACGAGCAGTACTTC. It is translated as CSAIRWGTDPGDEQYF. J is TRBJ2-5 and V is TRBV20-1, with 7 bases that match TRBD1. The J call is in doubt because the DNA end fits TRBJ2-7 better. There are 16 residues in the CDR3. CDR1 DFQATT and CDR2 SNEGSKA come from the germline V gene (reference sequence).

The V call is TRBV28, the J call TRBJ1-2; D remains ambiguous. The V end lost 6 bases, the J end lost 2 bases, and 10 bases lay between the germline ends. This CDR3 region has 13 residues. The V gene's germline CDR1 is MDHEN and CDR2 SYDVKM. The CDR3 reads CASRTLNNYGYTF. The CDR3 DNA is TGTGCCAGCAGGACACTAAACAACTATGGCTACACCTTC.